This section outlines one T cell receptor (beta chain) sequence together with its context. The antigen is not known. This record belongs to a study of shared clonotypes between healthy human individuals. Study results and caveats: Among donors, clonotype sharing was expected to be affected by sequencing depth.

Some clones are missing from TCRdb's copy, which holds only in-frame ones; the method was immunoSEQ multiplex PCR. The sample comprises 90,000 to 120,000 clones, less than 75% of which are singletons, and approximately 25% rests with the top ten. Adult donors, all healthy and HIV-negative, had no recent acute infections or vaccinations. There are 12 residues in the CDR3. Germline CDR1 is MDHEN and CDR2 is SYDVKM. The germline V and J ends were trimmed by 5 bases and 10 bases, with 14 bases remaining between them. The specimen sequenced was memory CD8+ T cells sorted from blood. Subset noted: CD45RO+ cells pooled with CCR7-negative TemRA cells. The rearrangement uses TRBV28 and TRBJ1-2; D ambiguous. The sequence was obtained from a woman in her 30s in good health. The CDR3 sequence is CASSNIGLDYTF. As DNA, the CDR3 is TGTGCCAGCAGTAATATAGGGCTTGACTACACCTTC.